This section outlines one T cell receptor beta chain sequence together with its context. In this sample, this clone turned up once. Its antigen has not been determined. No clone much larger than this one lies a single base away; base qualities are absent. This entry comes from a study of long-term antiretroviral therapy in people with HIV (dated by TCRdb to 2021 to 2024). With respect to the entire study: The earliest samples were collected roughly a decade before the 2015 WHO recommendation for immediate ART, at a time when ART was usually postponed until CD4 counts fell. A retrospective serial study tested whether changes in peripheral blood TRB repertoire composition and diversity were associated with ART initiation and durable HIV suppression. A total of some 210 cryopreserved PBMC samples were contributed to the cohort by 30 adults with confirmed HIV infection, with samples collected serially over a mean of approximately six years (range 1-12). About 40% of the roughly 30 participants with HIV were female. No cross-contamination during QIAcube processing was seen in test extractions of a monoclonal T-cell line run alongside a few dozen polyclonal samples.

Paper-wide results and their limitations: Limited PBMC availability meant only the TCR beta chain was sequenced, without alpha chain pairing. No data were available on ART adherence, viral resistance or therapy changes, limiting inferences about post-ART repertoire changes. Starting ART was linked to a significant rise in TRB diversity, yet even with long-term ART the diversity remained significantly lower than in transplant donor controls. The samples were dated from about 2003 to 2018, and the ART regimens that were used may be less effective than current ART regimens. At every time point, the repertoire was dominated by expanded TRB clones first identified before ART initiation, although this dominance fluctuated and, in many PLHIV, declined after ART. Narrower CDR3 length ranges were observed in HIV repertoires than in controls, and an antigen-experienced repertoire with only a slight naive shift after ART was suggested by the network structure. Because cell numbers in pre-ART samples were limited, unsorted PBMC were profiled instead of sorted CD4+ and CD8+ T cells.

The immunoSEQ hsTCRB v3.0 assay was used at survey level resolution to sequence the TRB variable region. The targeted TRB sequencing depth was about 40,000-55,000 T-cell genomes per sample. TRB libraries were pooled and sequenced on an Illumina MiSeq using a v3 150-cycle kit. The paper's processing steps were these. Analysis of repertoires was carried out in R inside a reproducible Nextflow workflow spanning QC, data transformation and analysis. LymphoSeq2, an R package for AIRR-Seq data exploration, was used to implement custom analyses. A handful of samples that produced fewer than 5000 total TRB sequences were removed, so some 190 HIV repertoires were analyzed. Among the roughly 190 retained HIV repertoires, about 60 were collected before ART initiation and 120 to 140 were collected after ART initiation. Repertoires were downsampled to 5000 TRB nucleotide sequences, with summary statistics averaged over 100 downsampling iterations. Only TRB sequences with CDR3 regions of at least seven amino acids were retained for analysis. A Shannon entropy-derived clonality score and the Gini coefficient were used to measure diversity. In repertoire networks, the top 5000 CDR3 amino acid sequences were linked whenever an edit distance of one separated two sequences. GLIPH2 predicted antigen specificity groups and MHC restriction for TRB CDR3 amino acid sequences. Known CMV, EBV, HIV or tissue antigen associations were flagged by matching CDR3 amino acid sequences against VDJdb and McPAS-TCR. Pre-ART, post-ART and control groups were compared with Wilcoxon signed-rank tests and Holm-Bonferroni correction. TCRdb provides this immuneACCESS table in a form limited to in-frame rearrangements. Some clones are lacking; in checked studies, under half of them reflect an unresolved V gene, and why the rest are absent is not known. The V and J calls and clone size come from that table; D and trimming were worked out from the DNA. The table for this sample lists 26,000 or so clones; 80% to 85% of them were counted only once. The ten most abundant clones make up about 10% of the sample.

V is pared back by 5 bases and J by 6 bases, with 14 bases lying between the germline termini. From the germline V gene, CDR1 is SGDLS and CDR2 is YYNGEE. From the cysteine up to the phenylalanine, the CDR3 has a length of 14 residues. The CDR3 DNA has 42 bases and is translated from base 1. Inclusion was restricted to participants for whom at least one PBMC sample before ART initiation and at least two post-ART samples were available. Every participant with HIV received treatment in the United States of America. Before DNA extraction, cryopreserved samples of about 0.95-11 million PBMC were thawed and then washed. At the time of the earliest PBMC sample, participants with HIV were aged between about 20 and 54 years. Each participant contributed PBMC samples from 1-4 timepoints before ART initiation and 2-8 timepoints after ART initiation, with a median of 7 samples. For every participant, serial HIV viral load, CD4+ T-cell count, ART history and demographic data were obtained. Using a Qiagen kit on a QIAcube, genomic DNA was extracted from unsorted PBMC, with samples processed in batches of 12.

The material was unsorted PBMCs, obtained 0.8 years before starting antiretroviral therapy. The sequence came from a young man with HIV. The V and J genes are TRBV9 and TRBJ2-2; the D element could tentatively be TRBD1 or TRBD2, as 5 bases agree for each. Read as DNA, the sequence is TGTGCCAGCAGTCCGGGGATGGGGGCCGGGGAGCTGTTTTTT. The translation is CASSPGMGAGELFF.